What follows are 11 T cell receptor beta chains derived from one specimen sequenced in a study of OX40 agonist ivuxolimab in advanced cancers. Profiling relied on immunoSEQ multiplex PCR, and the TCRdb table lists in-frame clones only, not all of them. The data show some 22,000 clones, around 67% seen once. The sample in question was CD4+ or CD8+ T cells sorted from blood, obtained in a trial of the OX40 agonist ivuxolimab. These receptors came from an adult with an advanced solid tumor such as melanoma, head and neck, liver or kidney cancer.

V gene TRBV30 combines with J gene TRBJ2-6; D is ambiguous. The CDR3 totals 11 residues. The V end lost 3 bases, the J end lost 4 bases, and 1 base lay between the germline ends. From germline, CDR1 is GTSNPN and CDR2 SVGIG (reference sequence). This chain's CDR3 is CAWSGANVLTF. The CDR3 coding sequence is TGTGCCTGGAGCGGGGCCAACGTCCTGACTTTC.

J is TRBJ1-2 and V is TRBV28, with D possibly matching TRBD1 (5 bases). V was pared by 3 bases and J by 4 bases, with 24 bases between. Germline lookup yields CDR1 MDHEN and CDR2 SYDVKM. There are 18 residues in the CDR3. The DNA of the CDR3 is TGTGCCAGCAGTTTCTTCTTCGGGGCTGCCGAGGGGTCCTATGGCTACACCTTC. Amino acids: CASSFFFGAAEGSYGYTF.

The chain joins TRBV4-3 to TRBJ1-2; D uncertain. The germline gives CDR1 LGHNA, CDR2 YSLEER. The CDR3 has 11 amino acids. With 4 bases removed from V and 4 bases from J, the gap between germline ends came to 4 bases. CDR3 in amino acids: CASSPGYGYTF. Here the CDR3 DNA reads TGCGCCAGCAGCCCGGGCTATGGCTACACCTTC.

This chain links TRBV4-1 with TRBJ2-2; D may correspond to TRBD1 or TRBD2 (7 bases each). The CDR3 is 17 residues long. Per the germline V gene, CDR1 is MGHRA and CDR2 is YSYEKL. The V end lost 3 bases, the J end lost 1 base, and 15 bases lay between the germline ends. The CDR3 DNA follows: TGCGCCAGCAGCCAGACGGGGAGGGGGCGGAACACCGGGGAGCTGTTTTTT. Translating gives CASSQTGRGRNTGELFF.

This clone is a singleton in its sample. The rearrangement links TRBV6-6 to TRBJ2-5; D ambiguous. Germline CDR1 reads MNHNY; CDR2 reads SVGAGI (reference sequence). Trimming took off 4 bases at V and 0 bases at J, with 9 bases between the two ends. The CDR3 is made up of 14 amino acids. CDR3 sequence: CASSWRGHQETQYF. In DNA form, the CDR3 reads TGTGCCAGCAGTTGGAGAGGCCACCAAGAGACCCAGTACTTC.

This clone was seen only a few times. This chain uses TRBV7-2 with TRBJ2-1; 7 bases are shared with TRBD2. Trimming took 1 base from V and 4 from J; bases not matched to a gene: 4. This CDR3 contains 15 residues. CDR1 and CDR2 (germline): SGHTA, FQGNSA. The chain's CDR3 is CASSLDGLGYNEQFF. CDR3 DNA sequence: TGTGCCAGCAGCTTAGACGGACTAGGTTACAATGAGCAGTTCTTC.

This chain links TRBV28 with TRBJ1-5; D unclear. This CDR3 comprises 12 residues. Germline values: CDR1 MDHEN, CDR2 SYDVKM. V was pared by 3 bases and J by 7 bases, with 7 bases between. CDR3 DNA sequence: TGTGCCAGCAGTTTCCAGTGGCAGCCCCAGCATTTT. It codes for CASSFQWQPQHF.

In DNA form, the CDR3 reads TGTGCCAGCAGTGAATTAAGGGCCACTAGCACAGATACGCAGTATTTT. Protein: CASSELRATSTDTQYF. This chain connects TRBV6-1 to TRBJ2-3; no firm D call. The CDR3 is made up of 16 amino acids. V was clipped by 2 bases and J by 0 bases, with 12 bases between them. Per germline, CDR1 MNHNS and CDR2 SASEGT.

The V and J genes are TRBV7-9 and TRBJ1-4; tentative D call: TRBD1 (5 bases). Germline V gives CDR1 SEHNR, CDR2 FQNEAQ (reference sequence). This CDR3 has 17 residues. The V gene lost 1 base and the J gene lost 7 bases, with 19 bases spanning the gap. The CDR3 region has the DNA TGTGCCAGCAGCTTAGAACGGTGGCAGGGAGGAGGTGAAAAACTGTTTTTT. It yields the protein CASSLERWQGGGEKLFF. Full variable domain (rest looked up from reference TRBV7-9 and TRBJ1-4): DTGVSQNPRHKITKRGQNVTFRCDPISEHNRLYWYRQTLGQGPEFLTYFQNEAQLEKSRLLSDRFSAERPKGSFSTLEIQRTEQGDSAMYLCASSLERWQGGGEKLFFGSGTQLSVL.

The gene calls are TRBV11-2 and TRBJ2-5, with no clear D. Near its end, the DNA agrees better with TRBJ2-7, so the J call may be wrong. Germline lookup yields CDR1 SGHAT and CDR2 FQNNGV. The CDR3 loop spans 14 amino acids. The CDR3 loop is CASSSEAGSYEQYF. The CDR3 DNA reads TGTGCCAGCAGCTCTGAGGCAGGATCCTACGAGCAGTACTTC.

V is TRBV9 and J is TRBJ2-5, with TRBD2 matching 8 bases. Germline CDR1 reads SGDLS; CDR2 reads YYNGEE. The trim removed 4 bases at V and 5 bases at J, leaving 10 bases unmatched. The CDR3 sequence is 15 residues long. Written as DNA, the CDR3 is TGTGCCAGCAGCCGAAGCGGGGGCCGGGGGGAGACCCAGTACTTC. This sequence encodes CASSRSGGRGETQYF.